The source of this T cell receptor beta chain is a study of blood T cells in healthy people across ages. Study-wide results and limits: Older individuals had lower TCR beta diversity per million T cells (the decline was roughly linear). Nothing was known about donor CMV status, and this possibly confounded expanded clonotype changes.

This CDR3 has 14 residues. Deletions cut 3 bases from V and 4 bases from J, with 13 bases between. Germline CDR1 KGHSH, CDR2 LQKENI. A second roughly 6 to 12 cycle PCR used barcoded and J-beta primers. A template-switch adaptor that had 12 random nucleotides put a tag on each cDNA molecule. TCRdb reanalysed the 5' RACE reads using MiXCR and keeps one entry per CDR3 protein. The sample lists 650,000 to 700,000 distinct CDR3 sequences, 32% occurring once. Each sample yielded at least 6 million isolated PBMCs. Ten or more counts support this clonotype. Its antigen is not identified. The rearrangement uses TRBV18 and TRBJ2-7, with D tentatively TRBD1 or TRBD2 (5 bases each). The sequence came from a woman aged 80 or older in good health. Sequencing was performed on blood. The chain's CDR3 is CASSPRRDLYEQYF. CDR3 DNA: TGTGCCAGCTCACCTCGACGGGACCTTTACGAGCAGTACTTC.